The 2 T cell receptor beta chains below come from one sample, sequenced in a study of identical twins. Each CDR3 protein is one row after TCRdb ran MiXCR on the 5' RACE reads. The table has more than 250,000 distinct CDR3 sequences, approximately 8.5% seen once. This sample also appeared in a second study, on yellow fever vaccine responses in identical twins.

Sequenced input: memory (CD45RO+) T cells sorted from blood. The source is a woman younger than 30 in good health.

This clonotype was counted between two and nine times. The CDR3 DNA reads as TGCGCCAGCAGCCGATGGGGGTTTGGCACTGAAGCTTTCTTT. Translated: CASSRWGFGTEAFF. This chain links TRBV5-1 with TRBJ1-1, with D possibly being TRBD1 (5 bases). V lost 4 bases and J lost 4, with 14 bases in between. The CDR3 spans 14 residues. Germline CDR1 SGHRS, CDR2 YFSETQ.

This clonotype was seen repeatedly, ten times or more. The chain joins TRBV11-2 to TRBJ2-3; D is possibly TRBD2 (5 bases). Germline CDR1 SGHAT, CDR2 FQNNGV. CDR3 length: 14 amino acids. The V and J ends lost 2 bases and 1 base respectively, with 7 bases between them. The CDR3 coding sequence is TGTGCCAGCAGCTTACTAGCCGGCACAGATACGCAGTATTTT. Protein product: CASSLLAGTDTQYF.